The 8 T cell receptor beta chains reported below all come from one sample, sequenced in a study of T cells in Graves' hyperthyroidism and ophthalmopathy. Regions amplified from RNA transcripts were the TCR beta CDR3 regions. A first-round RT-PCR of the TCR CDR3 used the HTBI primer set. TCRdb reprocessed the multiplex PCR reads with MiXCR, giving one entry per CDR3 protein. Of 500,000 to 550,000 distinct CDR3 sequences in the sample, 20% were seen once. The sequenced material came from blood. These receptors were collected from a man aged 35-49 years with Graves' ophthalmopathy.

This clonotype was seen more than once but under ten times. The chain uses TRBV7-9 and TRBJ2-1; possibly TRBD2 for D (6 bases). CDR1 and CDR2 (germline): SEHNR, FQNEAQ (reference sequence). V lost 1 base to trimming and J lost 5 bases, with 12 bases between them. The CDR3 runs 15 residues. The CDR3 DNA reads TGTGCCAGCAGCTTAGTCACTAGCAGCAACAATGAGCAGTTCTTC. It encodes CASSLVTSSNNEQFF.

This chain joins TRBV11-2 and TRBJ2-1; 16 bases are shared with TRBD2. CDR3 length equals 21 residues. V was pared by 8 bases and J by 4 bases, with 20 bases of the junction left unmatched. Germline V gene data show CDR1 as SGHAT and CDR2 as FQNNGV. CDR3 loop: CASGYPPTGTSGRGGYNEQFF. The CDR3 nucleotides read TGTGCCAGCGGATACCCCCCTACCGGGACTAGCGGGAGGGGAGGGTACAATGAGCAGTTCTTC.

This clonotype was counted ten times or more. V and J are TRBV7-2 and TRBJ2-3; 8 bases map to TRBD2. This CDR3 region has 16 residues. CDR1 is SGHTA, CDR2 FQGNSA, per germline. Trimming removed 3 bases from V and 2 bases from J; junction bases left unmatched: 7. As DNA, the CDR3 is TGTGCCAGCAGCTTTAGCGGGATAAGTGTCACAGATACGCAGTATTTT. Residues: CASSFSGISVTDTQYF. Using reference TRBV7-2 and TRBJ2-3 for the parts outside the CDR3, the full variable domain is GAGVSQSPSNKVTEKGKDVELRCDPISGHTALYWYRQSLGQGLEFLIYFQGNSAPDKSGLPSDRFSAERTGGSVSTLTIQRTQQEDSAVYLCASSFSGISVTDTQYFGPGTRLTVL.

The chain is built from TRBV7-3 and TRBJ2-2; 8 positions match TRBD2. CDR3 length: 16 amino acids. V lost 7 bases to trimming and J lost 4 bases; unmatched junction nucleotides: 11. Germline V gene sequence: CDR1 SGHTA, CDR2 FQGTGA. The CDR3 here is CASTPAGGDRTGELFF. CDR3 nucleotides: TGTGCCAGCACCCCCGCCGGGGGGGATCGCACCGGGGAGCTGTTTTTT.

This clonotype was observed a few times. This chain links TRBV7-9 with TRBJ2-7, with D possibly being TRBD2 (7 bases). V lost 4 bases to trimming and J lost 3 bases, with 13 bases between them. Looked up from germline, CDR1 is SEHNR and CDR2 is FQNEAQ (reference sequence). The CDR3 runs to 14 residues. CDR3 nucleotide sequence: TGTGCCAGCAGCTCTGGCGGGGGCATCTACGAGCAGTACTTC. Its translation: CASSSGGGIYEQYF. Full variable domain (rest looked up from reference TRBV7-9 and TRBJ2-7): DTGVSQNPRHKITKRGQNVTFRCDPISEHNRLYWYRQTLGQGPEFLTYFQNEAQLEKSRLLSDRFSAERPKGSFSTLEIQRTEQGDSAMYLCASSSGGGIYEQYFGPGTRLTVT.

J is TRBJ2-7 and V is TRBV6-1, with 8 positions matching TRBD1. The length of the CDR3 is 15 residues. Germline V gives CDR1 MNHNS, CDR2 SASEGT. Trimming cost V 6 bases and J 0 bases; bases outside gene matches: 7. The CDR3 nucleotides are TGTGCCAGCAGGAGCAGGGGGCAGAGCTCCTACGAGCAGTACTTC. It codes for CASRSRGQSSYEQYF.

Only a few counts were recorded for this clonotype. This sequence joins TRBV7-2 and TRBJ2-7; 11 bases line up with TRBD2. J was trimmed by 3 bases and V by 5 bases; bases with no gene match: 9. CDR3 length: 16 amino acids. CDR1 and CDR2 (germline): SGHTA, FQGNSA. In nucleotides, the CDR3 is TGTGCCAGCAGCCTCGGGACTAGCGGACCCCGCTACGAGCAGTACTTC. Translating it yields CASSLGTSGPRYEQYF.

With regard to this clonotype: Possible read error: a much larger clone is one base away. This CDR3 is CASSPRGEYYEQYF. Here the CDR3 DNA reads TGTGCCAGCAGTCCCCGTGGGGAGTACTACGAGCAGTACTTC. This sequence joins TRBV27 and TRBJ2-7; perhaps TRBD2 as D (5 bases). The CDR3 sequence is 14 residues long. Trimming shortened V by 5 bases and J by 3 bases, and 14 bases separated the two germline ends. CDR1 and CDR2 from the germline V gene are MNHEY and SMNVEV (reference sequence).